These T cell receptor beta chains were read from a single sample in a study of blood T cells in healthy people across ages. TCRdb redid the calling of the 5' RACE reads with MiXCR, one entry per CDR3 protein. The sample includes some 900,000 distinct CDR3 sequences, roughly 50% seen only once; the top ten take around 15%. Sequences were obtained from blood. The receptor source for this set is a man aged 30 to 45 in good health. Both conserved end residues are part of each CDR3. The D gene is left open where the match is weak. Clone size is not always given. Where it is, it says once, few, many or a class for expanded clones.

V: TRBV6-2/TRBV6-3; D: TRBD2; J: TRBJ2-3; size: few; CDR3: CASSRAGAEDTQYF; DNA: TGTGCCAGCAGTAGAGCGGGGGCAGAAGATACGCAGTATTTT
V: TRBV10-3; D: -; J: TRBJ2-5; size: few; CDR3: CAISGVGSLAETQYF; DNA: TGTGCCATCAGTGGGGTAGGGTCCCTCGCGGAGACCCAGTACTTC
V: TRBV4-1; D: TRBD2; J: TRBJ2-7; size: -; CDR3: CASSQEAGLAGYEQYF; DNA: TGCGCCAGCAGCCAAGAGGCGGGACTAGCGGGTTACGAGCAGTACTTC
V: TRBV2; D: -; J: TRBJ2-5; size: -; CDR3: CASSERLQETQYF; DNA: TGTGCCAGCAGTGAAAGGCTTCAAGAGACCCAGTACTTC
V: TRBV27; D: -; J: TRBJ2-7; size: -; CDR3: CASSVSPRYEQYF; DNA: TGTGCCAGCAGTGTCTCTCCGCGGTACGAGCAGTACTTC
V: TRBV5-1; D: -; J: TRBJ1-1; size: -; CDR3: CASSPVVPGSYMNTEAFF; DNA: TGCGCCAGCAGCCCTGTAGTCCCAGGGTCATATATGAACACTGAAGCTTTCTTT
V: TRBV28; D: -; J: TRBJ1-1; size: once; CDR3: CASSFWGADMNTEAFF; DNA: TGTGCCAGCAGTTTTTGGGGCGCAGACATGAACACTGAAGCTTTCTTT
V: TRBV4-3; D: -; J: TRBJ1-5; size: -; CDR3: CASSQTATSNQPQHF; DNA: TGCGCCAGCAGCCAAACAGCAACGAGCAATCAGCCCCAGCATTTT
V: TRBV4-3; D: -; J: TRBJ2-1; size: -; CDR3: CASSQLNGGYSEQFF; DNA: TGCGCCAGCAGCCAACTCAACGGGGGCTACAGTGAGCAGTTCTTC
V: TRBV27; D: -; J: TRBJ1-2; size: few; CDR3: CASGSGGNYGYTSARYTF; DNA: TGTGCCAGCGGCAGCGGGGGAAACTATGGCTACACCTCTGCTCGCTACACCTTC
V: TRBV3-1; D: TRBD1; J: TRBJ2-3; size: few; CDR3: CASSQSQGVTDTQYF; DNA: TGTGCCAGCAGCCAATCACAGGGGGTGACAGATACGCAGTATTTT
V: TRBV20-1; D: -; J: TRBJ2-4; size: few; CDR3: CSARQDKNIQYF; DNA: TGCAGTGCTAGACAGGATAAAAACATTCAGTACTTC
V: TRBV12-3/TRBV12-4; D: -; J: TRBJ2-7; size: -; CDR3: CASRHTGSKDEQYF; DNA: TGTGCCAGCAGGCATACAGGGTCGAAGGACGAGCAGTACTTC
V: TRBV3-1; D: TRBD1; J: TRBJ1-1; size: -; CDR3: CASRDRDRTEAFF; DNA: TGTGCCAGCAGGGACAGGGATCGCACTGAAGCTTTCTTT
V: TRBV5-4; D: -; J: TRBJ1-1; size: once; CDR3: CASSSRTDNTEAFF; DNA: TGTGCCAGCAGCTCCCGGACAGATAACACTGAAGCTTTCTTT
V: TRBV5-1; D: -; J: TRBJ2-7; size: -; CDR3: CASSSTSHPGSYEQYF; DNA: TGCGCCAGCAGCTCTACCTCACATCCTGGCTCCTACGAGCAGTACTTC
V: TRBV14; D: -; J: TRBJ2-7; size: -; CDR3: CTSSQEGRANEQYF; DNA: TGTACCAGCAGCCAAGAGGGCAGGGCCAATGAGCAGTACTTC
V: TRBV3-1; D: TRBD1; J: TRBJ2-7; size: -; CDR3: CASSQRSGTAGGEQYF; DNA: TGTGCCAGCAGCCAGAGATCCGGGACAGCTGGTGGCGAGCAGTACTTC
V: TRBV4-1; D: TRBD2; J: TRBJ2-2; size: -; CDR3: CASSPSGGDTGELFF; DNA: TGCGCCAGCAGTCCTAGCGGGGGAGACACCGGGGAGCTGTTTTTT
V: TRBV18; D: -; J: TRBJ2-5; size: -; CDR3: CASSPPATAKLQETQYF; DNA: TGTGCCAGCTCACCTCCCGCGACAGCGAAACTTCAAGAGACCCAGTACTTC
V: TRBV6-5; D: -; J: TRBJ1-2; size: few; CDR3: CASRAGTFNYGYTF; DNA: TGTGCCAGCAGGGCCGGGACTTTTAACTATGGCTACACCTTC
V: TRBV7-3; D: -; J: TRBJ2-1; size: many; CDR3: CASSPKYFKGYNEQFF; DNA: TGTGCCAGCAGCCCTAAATATTTTAAGGGATACAATGAGCAGTTCTTC
V: TRBV4-1; D: -; J: TRBJ2-3; size: few; CDR3: CASSQGTTQYF; DNA: TGCGCCAGCAGCCAAGGGACTACGCAGTATTTT
V: TRBV6-4; D: TRBD2; J: TRBJ2-3; size: many; CDR3: CASSDSTSGEADTQYF; DNA: TGTGCCAGCAGTGATTCGACTAGCGGGGAAGCAGATACGCAGTATTTT
V: TRBV4-1; D: -; J: TRBJ1-1; size: -; CDR3: CASSPGRKAFF; DNA: TGCGCCAGCAGCCCTGGACGGAAAGCTTTCTTT
V: TRBV27; D: TRBD1; J: TRBJ1-1; size: once; CDR3: CASSRGQGFITEAFF; DNA: TGTGCCAGCAGTAGGGGACAGGGGTTCATAACTGAAGCTTTCTTT
V: TRBV11-1; D: -; J: TRBJ2-7; size: -; CDR3: CASSLAGARYEQYF; DNA: TGTGCCAGCAGTCTGGCGGGGGCGCGCTACGAGCAGTACTTC
V: TRBV5-1; D: -; J: TRBJ1-2; size: -; CDR3: CASSLEQATYGYTF; DNA: TGCGCCAGCAGCTTGGAACAGGCTACATATGGCTACACCTTC
V: TRBV9; D: -; J: TRBJ1-5; size: many; CDR3: CASSPTGDSNQPQHF; DNA: TGTGCCAGCAGCCCCACTGGGGATAGCAATCAGCCCCAGCATTTT
V: TRBV7-2; D: -; J: TRBJ1-1; size: -; CDR3: CASTPGQGNEAFF; DNA: TGTGCCAGCACCCCGGGTCAAGGCAATGAAGCTTTCTTT
V: TRBV28; D: TRBD1; J: TRBJ2-7; size: few; CDR3: CASTLGQGFYEQYF; DNA: TGTGCCAGCACCTTGGGACAGGGGTTCTACGAGCAGTACTTC
V: TRBV6-1; D: TRBD1; J: TRBJ2-7; size: few; CDR3: CASSSGTGWYEQYF; DNA: TGTGCCAGCAGCTCCGGGACAGGGTGGTACGAGCAGTACTTC
V: TRBV20-1; D: -; J: TRBJ2-1; size: few; CDR3: CSARLREGNEQFF; DNA: TGCAGTGCTAGACTCAGGGAAGGCAATGAGCAGTTCTTC
V: TRBV4-1; D: -; J: TRBJ1-1; size: few; CDR3: CASSQDRGAAEAFF; DNA: TGCGCCAGCAGCCAAGATAGGGGGGCCGCTGAAGCTTTCTTT
V: TRBV28; D: -; J: TRBJ2-3; size: -; CDR3: CASSPGGSASGADTQYF; DNA: TGTGCCAGCAGTCCCGGCGGAAGCGCGTCGGGGGCAGATACGCAGTATTTT
V: TRBV25-1; D: -; J: TRBJ2-4; size: -; CDR3: CASSDAELAKNIQYF; DNA: TGTGCCAGCAGTGACGCGGAACTAGCCAAAAACATTCAGTACTTC
V: TRBV4-1; D: -; J: TRBJ2-1; size: few; CDR3: CASSQGEIRYNEQFF; DNA: TGCGCCAGCAGCCAAGGGGAGATAAGATACAATGAGCAGTTCTTC
V: TRBV28; D: -; J: TRBJ2-7; size: -; CDR3: CASSTGNYEQYF; DNA: TGTGCCAGCAGTACAGGAAACTACGAGCAGTACTTC
V: TRBV4-2; D: -; J: TRBJ1-2; size: few; CDR3: CASSQVTPANYGYTF; DNA: TGTGCCAGCAGCCAAGTTACCCCAGCTAACTATGGCTACACCTTC
V: TRBV4-2; D: -; J: TRBJ2-4; size: -; CDR3: CVSSQYRDGKNIQYF; DNA: TGTGTCAGCAGCCAATACAGGGACGGCAAAAACATTCAGTACTTC
V: TRBV3-1; D: -; J: TRBJ1-2; size: -; CDR3: CASSQGHGGAGYTF; DNA: TGTGCCAGCAGCCAGGGCCATGGAGGAGCTGGCTACACCTTC
V: TRBV11-2; D: TRBD1; J: TRBJ2-1; size: -; CDR3: CASSLVRRYRGQGPNEQFF; DNA: TGTGCCAGCAGCTTAGTGAGGCGATATCGGGGACAGGGGCCCAATGAGCAGTTCTTC
V: TRBV9; D: TRBD2; J: TRBJ2-3; size: many; CDR3: CASSPLAGGRTDTQYF; DNA: TGTGCCAGCAGCCCTCTAGCGGGGGGCCGCACAGATACGCAGTATTTT
V: TRBV5-1; D: -; J: TRBJ2-3; size: many; CDR3: CASSLVGSTDTQYF; DNA: TGTGCCAGCAGCTTAGTGGGTAGTACAGATACGCAGTATTTT
V: TRBV20-1; D: -; J: TRBJ1-1; size: -; CDR3: CSARERTGLTEAFF; DNA: TGCAGTGCTAGGGAAAGAACAGGGCTGACTGAAGCTTTCTTT
V: TRBV7-2; D: -; J: TRBJ2-1; size: -; CDR3: CASSRASRDNEQFF; DNA: TGTGCCAGCAGCAGAGCCTCGCGGGACAATGAGCAGTTCTTC
V: TRBV12-3/TRBV12-4; D: -; J: TRBJ1-5; size: once; CDR3: CASTWVGLDNQPQHF; DNA: TGTGCCAGCACCTGGGTGGGCCTTGATAATCAGCCCCAGCATTTT
V: TRBV4-2; D: TRBD2; J: TRBJ2-1; size: -; CDR3: CASSQSGGLAGLYNEQFF; DNA: TGTGCCAGCAGCCAATCCGGGGGACTAGCGGGGTTATACAATGAGCAGTTCTTC
V: TRBV6-5; D: -; J: TRBJ2-1; size: many; CDR3: CASSWKTTGRGEQFF; DNA: TGTGCCAGCAGTTGGAAGACTACCGGGCGTGGTGAGCAGTTCTTC
V: TRBV12-3/TRBV12-4; D: -; J: TRBJ2-6; size: once; CDR3: CASKRGDGANVLTF; DNA: TGTGCCTCCAAGAGGGGTGATGGGGCCAACGTCCTGACTTTC
V: TRBV6-1; D: -; J: TRBJ1-2; size: -; CDR3: CTSSVGRGYTF; DNA: TGTACCAGCAGTGTGGGTAGAGGCTACACCTTC
V: TRBV4-2; D: -; J: TRBJ1-5; size: once; CDR3: CASSQDGPAGGTDTQHF; DNA: TGTGCCAGCAGCCAAGATGGTCCAGCGGGGGGCACAGATACGCAGCATTTT
V: TRBV18; D: -; J: TRBJ2-3; size: -; CDR3: CASSPGVEDTQYF; DNA: TGTGCCAGCTCACCAGGGGTTGAGGATACGCAGTATTTT
V: TRBV11-1; D: -; J: TRBJ2-3; size: few; CDR3: CASSPVGERVTDTQYF; DNA: TGTGCCAGCAGCCCGGTTGGGGAAAGGGTTACAGATACGCAGTATTTT
V: TRBV5-1; D: TRBD2; J: TRBJ2-4; size: -; CDR3: CASSLVAGGGENIQYF; DNA: TGCGCCAGCAGCTTGGTGGCGGGAGGGGGAGAAAACATTCAGTACTTC
V: TRBV7-3; D: -; J: TRBJ2-3; size: once; CDR3: CASSPWGRITTDTQYF; DNA: TGTGCCAGCAGCCCCTGGGGGCGAATAACCACAGATACGCAGTATTTT
V: TRBV24-1; D: -; J: TRBJ1-1; size: few; CDR3: CATSDSTGNTEAFF; DNA: TGTGCCACCAGTGACTCGACAGGGAACACTGAAGCTTTCTTT